These 15 T cell receptor beta chains came from one sample sequenced in a study of CD8 T cells in Susac syndrome. RNA amounts of about 0.45 to 1 ug underwent reverse transcription with random hexamers. MiXCR, applied by TCRdb to the immunoSEQ multiplex PCR reads, yields one record per CDR3 protein. The sample carries under 200,000 distinct CDR3 sequences, around 94% recorded once. Sequenced sample: CD4+ T cells from PBMCs. The receptors come from a human donor in good health.

This CDR3 is CASRNGGRNSPLHF. The CDR3 bases are TGTGCCAGCAGGAACGGGGGAAGGAATTCACCCCTCCACTTT. This sequence joins TRBV27 and TRBJ1-6; D might be TRBD1 (5 bases). CDR1 and CDR2 from the germline V gene are MNHEY and SMNVEV (reference sequence). Deletions cut 6 bases from V and 7 bases from J, with 13 bases between. CDR3 length: 14 residues.

J is TRBJ2-7 and V is TRBV7-9; D gene uncertain. Germline V lookup: CDR1 SEHNR, CDR2 FQNEAQ (reference sequence). The CDR3 has 14 amino acids. The V end lost 4 bases, the J end lost 3 bases, and 13 bases lay between the germline ends. In DNA form, the CDR3 reads TGTGCCAGCAGCTCCCTTCGGGCCTTCTACGAGCAGTACTTC. Encoded protein: CASSSLRAFYEQYF. Full variable domain (rest looked up from reference TRBV7-9 and TRBJ2-7): DTGVSQNPRHKITKRGQNVTFRCDPISEHNRLYWYRQTLGQGPEFLTYFQNEAQLEKSRLLSDRFSAERPKGSFSTLEIQRTEQGDSAMYLCASSSLRAFYEQYFGPGTRLTVT.

J is TRBJ1-6 and V is TRBV28; possible D gene TRBD1, 5 bases. The CDR3 is 15 amino acids. Germline V gene lookup returns CDR1 MDHEN and CDR2 SYDVKM. The V end was cut by 2 bases, the J end by 7 bases, with 12 bases between. CDR3 region: CASSLPRGPNSPLHF. In DNA form, the CDR3 reads TGTGCCAGCAGTTTACCCCGGGGCCCGAATTCACCCCTCCACTTT.

This clonotype appeared a single time. This rearrangement joins TRBV7-2 to TRBJ2-6; D gene unclear. CDR1 is SGHTA, CDR2 FQGNSA, per germline. The CDR3 runs to 11 residues. Trimming shortened V by 5 bases and J by 9 bases, and 5 bases separated the two germline ends. Here the CDR3 reads CASSIHNVLTF. The CDR3 DNA is TGTGCCAGCAGCATTCACAACGTCCTGACTTTC.

The chain recombines TRBV6-6 with TRBJ2-1, with D unresolved. Germline V CDR1 and CDR2: MNHNY, SVGAGI (reference sequence). The CDR3 spans 11 residues. The V end lost 10 bases, the J end lost 6 bases, and 10 bases lay between the germline ends. The DNA of the CDR3 is TGTGCCACCACAGAAGGCAATGAGCAGTTCTTC. As protein: CATTEGNEQFF.

The CDR3 spells CSARVLRGRAQYF. CDR3 sequence (DNA): TGCAGTGCTAGGGTTCTAAGGGGTCGGGCGCAGTATTTT. The J gene is TRBJ2-3, the V gene TRBV20-1, with a possible D match to TRBD1 (5 bases). Trimming removed 3 bases from V and 10 bases from J, with 17 bases in between. CDR1 is DFQATT, CDR2 SNEGSKA, per germline (reference sequence). This CDR3 is 13 amino acids long.

J is TRBJ2-7 and V is TRBV25-1; a weak D match, TRBD1 (6 bases). The CDR3 has 16 residues. From germline, CDR1 is MGHDK and CDR2 SYGVNS. V was pared by 1 base and J by 0 bases, with 13 bases between. Written as DNA, the CDR3 is TGTGCCAGCAGTGAATGGCAGGGGCGGCACTCCTACGAGCAGTACTTC. This codes for CASSEWQGRHSYEQYF.

The rearrangement uses TRBV7-9 and TRBJ2-7; 9 nucleotides line up with TRBD1. V trimming: 5 bases; J trimming: 7 bases; junction bases outside the gene matches: 9. Germline lookup yields CDR1 SEHNR and CDR2 FQNEAQ (reference sequence). This CDR3 is 14 amino acids long. CDR3 DNA sequence: TGTGCCAGCAGCCTCACAGGGGGCGCGGGGGAGCAGTACTTC. It codes for CASSLTGGAGEQYF.

This chain uses TRBV6-5 with TRBJ2-5, with TRBD2 matching over 13 bases. CDR1 and CDR2 (germline): MNHEY, SVGAGI. The V segment lost 4 bases and the J segment 5 bases; nucleotides outside the gene matches: 4. The CDR3 totals 15 residues. DNA of the CDR3: TGTGCCAGCAGTTGGACTAGCGGGGGTGTGGAGACCCAGTACTTC. Amino acid sequence: CASSWTSGGVETQYF.

The gene calls are TRBV7-2 and TRBJ2-5, with 7 bases identical to TRBD2. V dropped 8 bases and J dropped 4; count of bases not matched to a gene: 13. Germline CDR1 and CDR2: SGHTA and FQGNSA. The CDR3 runs to 15 residues. This chain's CDR3 is CASGVPGLTRETQYF. CDR3 coding DNA: TGTGCCAGCGGAGTCCCGGGACTAACCCGAGAGACCCAGTACTTC. The full variable domain, with the rest looked up from reference TRBV7-2 and TRBJ2-5, is GAGVSQSPSNKVTEKGKDVELRCDPISGHTALYWYRQSLGQGLEFLIYFQGNSAPDKSGLPSDRFSAERTGGSVSTLTIQRTQQEDSAVYLCASGVPGLTRETQYFGPGTRLLVL.

The genes are TRBV20-1 and TRBJ2-7; unclear D gene. Germline V gene sequence: CDR1 DFQATT, CDR2 SNEGSKA (reference sequence). Trimming left V 1 base short and J 3 bases short, with 13 bases between. This CDR3 region has 14 residues. CDR3 DNA sequence: TGCAGTGCTAGAGCGGTGCTAGAAGACTACGAGCAGTACTTC. Protein product: CSARAVLEDYEQYF.

The genes are TRBV23-1 and TRBJ1-5; D is unresolved. TRBV23-1 is classed as an ORF, of uncertain function. The V and J ends lost 6 bases and 2 bases respectively, with 20 bases between them. The CDR3 contains 17 residues. The chain's CDR3 is CASRRGCRYEGNQPQHF. The DNA of the CDR3 is TGCGCCAGCAGAAGAGGTTGCCGCTATGAGGGCAATCAGCCCCAGCATTTT.

The genes are TRBV20-1 and TRBJ2-3; no reliable D call. The ends were cut back, 1 base at V and 0 bases at J, with 8 bases in the middle. Germline assignment: CDR1 DFQATT and CDR2 SNEGSKA (reference sequence). This CDR3 is 14 amino acids long. CDR3 in DNA: TGCAGTGCTAGAGGAGGAATGAGCACAGATACGCAGTATTTT. Translation gives CSARGGMSTDTQYF.

The chain is built from TRBV29-1 and TRBJ2-7, with 7 bases that match TRBD2. V trimming: 4 bases; J trimming: 2 bases; junction bases outside the gene matches: 14. This CDR3 has 16 amino acids. Germline V gene lookup returns CDR1 SQVTM and CDR2 ANQGSEA. The CDR3 here is CSVVPWGRGATYEQYF. DNA for the CDR3: TGCAGCGTTGTCCCCTGGGGGAGGGGCGCTACCTACGAGCAGTACTTC.

This rearrangement joins TRBV7-9 to TRBJ2-3; TRBD2 matches at 9 bases. The CDR3 runs to 16 residues. V lost 3 bases and J lost 4; bases outside the gene matches: 8. CDR1 and CDR2 (germline): SEHNR, FQNEAQ (reference sequence). CDR3: CASSFLAGGFADTQYF. CDR3 coding DNA: TGTGCCAGCAGCTTCCTTGCGGGGGGGTTCGCAGATACGCAGTATTTT.